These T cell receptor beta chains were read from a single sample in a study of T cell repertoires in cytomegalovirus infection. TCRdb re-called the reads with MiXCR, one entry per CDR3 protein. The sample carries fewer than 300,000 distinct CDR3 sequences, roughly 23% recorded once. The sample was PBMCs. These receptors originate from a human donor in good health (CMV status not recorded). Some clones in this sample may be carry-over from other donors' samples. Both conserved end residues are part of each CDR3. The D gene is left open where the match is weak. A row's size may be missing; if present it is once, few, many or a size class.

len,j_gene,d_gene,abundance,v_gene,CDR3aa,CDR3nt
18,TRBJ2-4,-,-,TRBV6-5,CASSAFRLQPLAKNIQYF,TGTGCCAGCAGTGCTTTTCGGCTCCAACCCTTAGCCAAAAACATTCAGTACTTC
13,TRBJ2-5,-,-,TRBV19,CASSITRQETQYF,TGTGCCAGTAGTATAACGCGGCAAGAGACCCAGTACTTC
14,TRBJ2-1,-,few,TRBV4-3,CASSQRLEHNEQFF,TGCGCCAGCAGCCAACGACTAGAACACAATGAGCAGTTCTTC
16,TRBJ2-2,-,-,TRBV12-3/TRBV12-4,CASSLSGTLNTGELFF,TGTGCCAGCAGTTTGTCCGGGACCCTTAACACCGGGGAGCTGTTTTTT
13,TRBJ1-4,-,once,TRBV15,CATSSGGNEKLFF,TGTGCCACCAGCTCCGGGGGTAATGAAAAACTGTTTTTT
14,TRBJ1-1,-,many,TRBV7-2,CASSFKIGVTEAFF,TGTGCCAGCAGCTTTAAAATAGGGGTCACTGAAGCTTTCTTT
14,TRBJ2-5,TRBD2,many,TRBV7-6,CASSPILAGETQYF,TGTGCCAGCAGCCCAATACTAGCGGGAGAGACCCAGTACTTC
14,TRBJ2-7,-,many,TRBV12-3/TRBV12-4,CASSFRPPPYEQYF,TGTGCCAGCAGTTTTCGCCCCCCACCCTACGAGCAGTACTTC
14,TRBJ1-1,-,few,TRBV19,CASSIPVQGTEAFF,TGTGCCAGTAGTATACCGGTACAGGGCACTGAAGCTTTCTTT
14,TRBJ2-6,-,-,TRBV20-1,CSASDSSGANVLTF,TGCAGTGCCTCGGACTCCTCTGGGGCCAACGTCCTGACTTTC
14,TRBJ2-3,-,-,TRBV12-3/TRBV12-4,CASSVTAGGPTQYF,TGTGCCAGCAGTGTTACCGCCGGGGGCCCTACGCAGTATTTT
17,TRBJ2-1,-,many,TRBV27,CASSTRDPLSSYNEQFF,TGTGCCAGCAGCACACGGGACCCTCTAAGCTCCTACAATGAGCAGTTCTTC
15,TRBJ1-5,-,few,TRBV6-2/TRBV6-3,CASSLSAASYQPQHF,TGTGCCAGCTCACTCTCGGCCGCATCCTATCAGCCCCAGCATTTT
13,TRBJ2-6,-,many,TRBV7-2,CASSLWQNNVLTF,TGTGCCAGCAGCTTATGGCAGAACAACGTCCTGACTTTC
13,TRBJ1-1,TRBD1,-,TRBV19,CAIRDRGEGEAFF,TGTGCCATCCGCGACAGGGGAGAAGGTGAAGCTTTCTTT
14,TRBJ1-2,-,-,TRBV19,CASSNTRGPLGYTF,TGTGCCAGTAGCAATACCAGGGGTCCGTTGGGCTACACCTTC